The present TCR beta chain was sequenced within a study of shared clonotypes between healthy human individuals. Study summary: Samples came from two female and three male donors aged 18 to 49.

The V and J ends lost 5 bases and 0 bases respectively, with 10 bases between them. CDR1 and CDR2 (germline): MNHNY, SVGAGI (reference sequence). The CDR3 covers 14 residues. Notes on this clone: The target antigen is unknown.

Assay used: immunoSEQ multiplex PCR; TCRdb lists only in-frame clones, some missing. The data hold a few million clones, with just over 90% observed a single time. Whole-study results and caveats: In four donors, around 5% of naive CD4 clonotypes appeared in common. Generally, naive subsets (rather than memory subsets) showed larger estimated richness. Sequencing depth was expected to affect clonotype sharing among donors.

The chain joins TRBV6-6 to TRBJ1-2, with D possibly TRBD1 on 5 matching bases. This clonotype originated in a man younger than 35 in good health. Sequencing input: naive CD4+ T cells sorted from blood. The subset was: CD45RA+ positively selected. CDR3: CASSDLTANYGYTF. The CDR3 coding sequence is TGTGCCAGCAGTGACTTGACAGCTAACTATGGCTACACCTTC.